Each of the 2 T cell receptor beta chains below was sequenced from the same sample in a study of lymphopenia after photon versus proton radiotherapy. Profiled with immunoSEQ multiplex PCR; TCRdb holds only in-frame clones, not every one. The sample includes 25,000 to 30,000 clones, 81% seen only once; the top ten take around 30%. The sequencing used peripheral blood, collected from a patient treated with photon-based radiotherapy. The origin of the receptors is a man aged 50-59 years with gastric cancer.

This clone has more than one count but fewer than ten. V gene TRBV9 combines with J gene TRBJ2-3, with TRBD2 matching 11 bases. V lost 4 bases and J lost 4; bases outside the gene matches: 5. The CDR3 has 15 amino acids. The germline V gene has CDR1 SGDLS and CDR2 YYNGEE. The CDR3 spells CASSFSGGAADTQYF. The DNA for the CDR3 is TGTGCCAGCAGCTTTAGCGGGGGGGCTGCAGATACGCAGTATTTT.

The chain combines TRBV4-3 with TRBJ1-2; 11 bases agree with TRBD1. This CDR3 region has 15 residues. V lost 1 base, J lost 4 bases, and 2 bases stayed unmatched. Germline V gene data show CDR1 as LGHNA and CDR2 as YSLEER. The CDR3 protein is CASSQGTGGAYGYTF. In DNA form, the CDR3 reads TGCGCCAGCAGCCAAGGGACAGGGGGCGCCTATGGCTACACCTTC.